This passage covers 11 T cell receptor beta chains from one sample sequenced in a study of PD-L1 blockade in urothelial cancer. Only in-frame clones appear in the TCRdb table, and some are missing; sequencing was by immunoSEQ multiplex PCR. This sample carries about 110,000 clones, approximately 86% of them seen once, and the ten largest clones take 2% to 2.5%. Specimen: PBMCs, collected around atezolizumab (anti-PD-L1) treatment. The receptors derive from a man aged 50 to 60 with urothelial cancer.

The sample holds a few counts of this clone. The chain uses TRBV15 and TRBJ1-1; a weak D match, TRBD1 (5 bases). V was clipped by 2 bases and J by 11 bases, with 21 bases between them. Germline V gene lookup returns CDR1 LNHNV and CDR2 YYDKDF (reference sequence). CDR3 length: 15 residues. DNA of the CDR3: TGTGCCACCAGCAGACCCGGGGGGTATGACCTTCAGGCTTTCTTT. Its protein is CATSRPGGYDLQAFF.

This clone was counted a single time. The chain carries TRBV6-6 and TRBJ2-2, with D perhaps matching TRBD2 (7 bases). Germline lookup yields CDR1 MNHNY and CDR2 SVGAGI (reference sequence). The CDR3 contains 15 residues. The ends were cut back, 6 bases at V and 7 bases at J, with 18 bases in the middle. The CDR3 loop reads CASRTGGRGVGELFF. The DNA of the CDR3 is TGTGCCAGCAGGACCGGGGGGCGTGGTGTCGGGGAGCTGTTTTTT.

The gene calls are TRBV28 and TRBJ1-5; weak D call: TRBD1 (6 bases). The CDR3 consists of 17 residues. V lost 6 bases to trimming and J lost 6 bases, with 24 bases between them. CDR1 and CDR2 (germline): MDHEN, SYDVKM. CDR3 protein: CASRSSPRGRRGQPQHF. CDR3 nucleotide sequence: TGTGCCAGCAGAAGCTCACCGAGGGGGAGAAGGGGTCAGCCCCAGCATTTT.

The chain links TRBV5-4 to TRBJ1-2; D call uncertain. The CDR3 sequence is 14 residues long. The ends were cut back, 1 base at V and 0 bases at J, with 7 bases in the middle. CDR1 is SGHNT, CDR2 YYREEE, per germline (reference sequence). Written as DNA, the CDR3 is TGTGCCAGCAGCTTGAACTTAGCTAACTATGGCTACACCTTC. It specifies CASSLNLANYGYTF.

This chain joins TRBV9 and TRBJ2-1, with 7 bases identical to TRBD2. V shed 4 bases, J shed 7 bases, and the junction held 14 bases outside the gene matches. Germline V gives CDR1 SGDLS, CDR2 YYNGEE. The length of the CDR3 is 16 residues. Here the CDR3 DNA reads TGTGCCAGCAGCACCGCCGGTGAAGCGGGGTTGAATGAGCAGTTCTTC. Its protein is CASSTAGEAGLNEQFF.

V gene TRBV4-1 combines with J gene TRBJ1-2, with a possible D match to TRBD1 (5 bases). CDR3 length equals 16 residues. Trimming removed 1 base at V and 3 bases at J, with 15 bases between. Germline V gene data show CDR1 as MGHRA and CDR2 as YSYEKL. CDR3 in DNA: TGCGCCAGCAGCCAAGGGGAGGATAACAGGTACTATGGCTACACCTTC. It is translated as CASSQGEDNRYYGYTF.

The chain joins TRBV5-1 to TRBJ2-7; 9 bases line up with TRBD1. Losses at the gene ends were 4 bases for V and 4 bases for J; bases not matched to a gene: 12. The CDR3 loop spans 16 amino acids. The germline gives CDR1 SGHRS, CDR2 YFSETQ. Here the CDR3 reads CASSPEPTGGGYEQYF. Here the CDR3 DNA reads TGCGCCAGCAGCCCCGAACCGACAGGGGGTGGGTACGAGCAGTACTTC. Complete variable domain (other parts from reference TRBV5-1 and TRBJ2-7): KAGVTQTPRYLIKTRGQQVTLSCSPISGHRSVSWYQQTPGQGLQFLFEYFSETQRNKGNFPGRFSGRQFSNSRSEMNVSTLELGDSALYLCASSPEPTGGGYEQYFGPGTRLTVT.

V gene TRBV19 combines with J gene TRBJ2-7; TRBD2 agrees at 7 bases. J was trimmed by 0 bases and V by 4 bases; bases with no gene match: 3. From germline, CDR1 is LNHDA and CDR2 SQIVND (reference sequence). CDR3 length: 14 amino acids. In nucleotides, the CDR3 is TGTGCCAGTAGTAGAACTAGCGCCTCCTACGAGCAGTACTTC. Its protein is CASSRTSASYEQYF. The complete variable domain, with remaining parts taken from reference TRBV19 and TRBJ2-7, reads DGGITQSPKYLFRKEGQNVTLSCEQNLNHDAMYWYRQDPGQGLRLIYYSQIVNDFQKGDIAEGYSVSREKKESFPLTVTSAQKNPTAFYLCASSRTSASYEQYFGPGTRLTVT.

The V call is TRBV28, the J call TRBJ2-1, with 8 bases that match TRBD2. Germline CDR1 is MDHEN and CDR2 is SYDVKM. Trimming at V came to 4 bases and at J to 15 bases, leaving 11 bases not matched to a gene. The CDR3 is 13 residues long. As DNA, the CDR3 is TGTGCCAGCAGTTGGCCGGGGGGGCTACTACTGTTCTTC. It specifies CASSWPGGLLLFF.

V usage is TRBV28 and J usage is TRBJ1-2; tentatively, D is TRBD1 (5 bases). Germline CDR1 MDHEN, CDR2 SYDVKM. The CDR3 runs to 14 residues. V dropped 5 bases and J dropped 8 bases, with 18 bases sitting between them. The CDR3, as DNA: TGTGCCAGCAGTGTCCAGGGAAGATTGGAAGGCTACACCTTC. It is translated as CASSVQGRLEGYTF.

The chain is built from TRBV15 and TRBJ2-2; no reliable D call. Germline V gene sequence: CDR1 LNHNV, CDR2 YYDKDF (reference sequence). The ends were cut back, 0 bases at V and 5 bases at J, with 4 bases in the middle. This CDR3 spans 13 amino acids. As DNA, the CDR3 is TGTGCCACCAGCAGAGACTTAACCGGGGAGCTGTTTTTT. The encoded protein is CATSRDLTGELFF.